This T cell receptor (beta chain) was sequenced in a study of blood T cell repertoires in COVID-19. The V end lost 8 bases, the J end lost 6 bases, and 25 bases lay between the germline ends. The CDR3 covers 15 residues. Germline V CDR1 and CDR2: GTSNPN, SVGIG (reference sequence). Ages ranged from about 18 to 100 years, with residence in about 23 US areas. Measured with immunoSEQ multiplex PCR; TCRdb has only the in-frame clones, and not every one. This sample has around 130,000 clones, with approximately 85% found just once. The chain recombines TRBV30 with TRBJ1-2; tentative D call: TRBD1 (5 bases). This receptor was obtained from a woman in her forties or fifties with acute COVID-19. The sequenced material came from PBMCs or T cells enriched from blood (not recorded which). This CDR3 is CARSPAHRGTDGYTF. CDR3 nucleotides: TGTGCCCGCTCCCCAGCCCATCGGGGGACGGATGGCTACACCTTC.